This T cell receptor (beta chain) was sequenced for a study of T cell repertoires in cytomegalovirus infection. Study at large: CMV epitopes that were recently identified and HLA-C-restricted were used alongside well-studied HLA-B-restricted ones. Public TCR beta signatures marked donors with CMV infection and the matching HLA.

This clonotype was observed a handful of times. The antigen remains unidentified. Study-wide results and limits: Carriers of CMV and the relevant HLA type were discriminated by public TCR beta frequency. Ex vivo, HLA-C-restricted CMV-specific TCR beta clonotypes prevailed over the rest of the response.

One entry per CDR3 protein, called by TCRdb with MiXCR from the reads. Altogether 300,000 to 400,000 distinct CDR3 sequences are present, 25% being singletons, with the ten largest covering about an eighth. The clonotype comes from a human donor in good health (CMV status not recorded). Some clones in this sample may be carry-over from other donors' samples. The material was cultured PBMCs, obtained from culture after CMV antigen stimulation.

CDR3 nucleotide sequence: TGTGCCAGCAGTTCCCCACTCGGGTTTGTGGGAGGGAGCACCGGGGAGCTGTTTTTT. Translating gives CASSSPLGFVGGSTGELFF. This chain uses TRBV6-2 or TRBV6-3 with TRBJ2-2, with 7 bases aligning to TRBD2. J was trimmed by 4 bases and V by 4 bases; bases with no gene match: 18. The CDR3 is made up of 19 amino acids. Germline CDR1 is MNHEY and CDR2 is SVGEGT.